This entry lists 3 T cell receptor beta chains sequenced from one sample in a study of identical twins. TCRdb fed the 5' RACE reads into MiXCR, producing one record per CDR3 protein. The profile shows some 660,000 distinct CDR3 sequences, about 9.4% of them singletons. The same sample was also studied in work on yellow fever vaccine responses in identical twins.

Sequencing was performed on PBMCs. Receptors originate from a woman between 18 and 29 years old in good health.

The chain couples TRBV12-3 or TRBV12-4 to TRBJ1-5, with unresolved D. The length of the CDR3 is 11 residues. The germline V and J ends were trimmed by 3 bases and 10 bases, with 7 bases remaining between them. Written as DNA, the CDR3 is TGTGCCAGCAGTTTTGCAGGACCCCAGCATTTT. It translates to CASSFAGPQHF.

The chain couples TRBV7-8 to TRBJ2-3; possibly TRBD1 for D (6 bases). V dropped 2 bases and J dropped 2 bases, with 20 bases sitting between them. The CDR3 extends over 18 amino acids. Germline V lookup: CDR1 SGHVS, CDR2 FQNEAQ. The CDR3 loop is CASSLSRGGLSPTDTQYF. CDR3 nucleotide sequence: TGTGCCAGCAGCTTAAGCCGTGGGGGCCTATCGCCCACAGATACGCAGTATTTT.

This clonotype was seen many times. The rearrangement joins TRBV6-5 to TRBJ2-1; no reliable D call. V was shortened by 2 bases and J by 8 bases, with 4 bases between the two germline ends. Per the germline V gene, CDR1 is MNHEY and CDR2 is SVGAGI. There are 11 residues in the CDR3. CDR3 protein: CASSYRDEQFF. The CDR3 nucleotides read TGTGCCAGCAGTTACCGGGATGAGCAGTTCTTC.